This T cell receptor (beta chain) derives from a study of OX40 agonist ivuxolimab in advanced cancers. Overall study: An anti-OX40 (CD134) antibody with agonistic activity, ivuxolimab, was administered to patients. Averaging approximately 60 years in age, with a range of about 23 to 90, the cohort was approximately 83% male.

Measured with immunoSEQ multiplex PCR; TCRdb has only the in-frame clones, and not every one. The table lists roughly 38,000 clones, more than 75% of them singletons. From germline, CDR1 is LGHNA and CDR2 YNFKEQ. This CDR3 comprises 13 residues. The V end was cut by 4 bases, the J end by 4 bases, with 9 bases between. Systemic immunosuppression or autoimmune disease history was grounds to exclude patients. This TCR came from an adult with an advanced solid tumor such as melanoma, head and neck, liver or kidney cancer. The source was CD4+ or CD8+ T cells sorted from blood, collected in a trial of the OX40 agonist ivuxolimab. The genes are TRBV4-2 and TRBJ2-3, with D unresolved. The CDR3: CASSPSVPDTQYF. The DNA of the CDR3 is TGTGCCAGCAGCCCATCTGTGCCAGATACGCAGTATTTT.